This T cell receptor (beta chain) was found in a study of T cells in women clearing cervical HPV infection. As for this clone: Its specificity is unknown. The read ends 3 residues before the CDR3 terminus; that terminus is restored from the germline J gene.

The study's findings and limits: Cases carried less TRBV6-7 than controls: about 0.1% versus 0.15%. Associations may precede or follow infection; HPV-specific or memory T cells were not isolated. CIN3+ cases had significantly higher TCR richness than controls; evenness did not differ.

V lost 4 bases and J 8 bases, leaving 17 bases between the germline ends. The CDR3 consists of 15 residues. Germline V CDR1 and CDR2: KGHSH, LQKENI. Genomic DNA, averaging around 1,200 ng per sample, yielded TCR beta CDR3 via immunoSEQ. Here immunoSEQ multiplex PCR was the method, and the copy in TCRdb shows in-frame clones only, minus some. The sample totals fewer than 30,000 clones. The sample consisted of blood buffy coat. The chain is built from TRBV18 and TRBJ1-4; D is unclear. The sequence derives from a woman aged 18 to 69 with a cervical HPV16 infection that either progressed to CIN3+ or cleared (not recorded which). The CDR3: CASSQAGSSKEKLFF. Partial CDR3 DNA: TGTGCCAGCTCACAAGCGGGATCTTCGAAGGAAAAA. Based on the CDR3 plus reference TRBV18 and TRBJ1-4, the full variable domain is NAGVMQNPRHLVRRRGQEARLRCSPMKGHSHVYWYRQLPEEGLKFMVYLQKENIIDESGMPKERFSAEFPKEGPSILRIQQVVRGDSAAYFCASSQAGSSKEKLFFGSGTQLSVL.